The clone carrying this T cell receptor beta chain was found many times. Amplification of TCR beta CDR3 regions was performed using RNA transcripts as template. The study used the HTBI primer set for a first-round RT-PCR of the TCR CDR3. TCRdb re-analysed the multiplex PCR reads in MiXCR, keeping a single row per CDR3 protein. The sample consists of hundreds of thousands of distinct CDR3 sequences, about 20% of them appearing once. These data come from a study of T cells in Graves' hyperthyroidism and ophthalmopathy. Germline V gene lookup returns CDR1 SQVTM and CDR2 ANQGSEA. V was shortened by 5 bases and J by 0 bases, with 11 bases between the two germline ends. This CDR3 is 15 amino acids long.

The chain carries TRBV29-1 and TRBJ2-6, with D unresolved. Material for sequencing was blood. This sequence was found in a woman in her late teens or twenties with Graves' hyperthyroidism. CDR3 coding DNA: TGCAGCGTTAGAAAGGGCGGCTCTGGGGCCAACGTCCTGACTTTC. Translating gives CSVRKGGSGANVLTF. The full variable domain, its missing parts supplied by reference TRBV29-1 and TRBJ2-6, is SAVISQKPSRDICQRGTSLTIQCQVDSQVTMMFWYRQQPGQSLTLIATANQGSEATYESGFVIDKFPISRPNLTFSTLTVSNMSPEDSSIYLCSVRKGGSGANVLTFGAGSRLTVL.